The TCR beta chain described here comes from a study of OX40 agonist ivuxolimab in advanced cancers. Turning to this clone: The antigen is undetermined.

CDR1 and CDR2 (germline): MNHEY, SVGAGI. The CDR3 consists of 15 residues. V shed 5 bases, J shed 2 bases, and the junction held 2 bases outside the gene matches. This table comes from immunoSEQ multiplex PCR, and its TCRdb copy is limited to in-frame clones, with some not included. The data hold fewer than 85,000 clones, with roughly nine tenths observed a single time. General observations from the study: CD4+ and CD8+ blood T cells expanded clonally by week 6 at 0.1 to 3.0 mg/kg. CD8+ T cells were the subset that, on average, had more expanded clones than CD4+.

Sampling of blood occurred at baseline, cycle 4 day 1, and cycle 7 day 1. This clonotype was obtained from an adult with an advanced solid tumor such as melanoma, head and neck, liver or kidney cancer. The source material was CD4+ or CD8+ T cells sorted from blood, sampled in a trial of the OX40 agonist ivuxolimab. The chain is built from TRBV6-5 and TRBJ2-5; 13 bases line up with TRBD2. In nucleotides, the CDR3 is TGTGCCAGCAGTCGACTAGCGGGAGGACAAGAGACCCAGTACTTC. Protein sequence: CASSRLAGGQETQYF.